The 21 T cell receptor beta chains below come from one sample, sequenced in a study of blood T cells in healthy people across ages. A sample-barcoded 5' primer and a J-beta primer mix were used in a second PCR of about 7 to 12 cycles. TCRdb fed the 5' RACE reads into MiXCR, producing one record per CDR3 protein. The sample lists 700,000 to 900,000 distinct CDR3 sequences; 40% to 65% were seen once. The sequencing input was blood. Receptor source: a man older than 75 in good health.

The chain employs TRBV28 and TRBJ2-6; D gene unclear. CDR3 length equals 15 residues. With 7 bases removed from V and 4 bases from J, the gap between germline ends came to 14 bases. Germline V gives CDR1 MDHEN, CDR2 SYDVKM. The CDR3 DNA is TGTGCCAGCACCGCCAGCTCGGCCGGGGCCAACGTCCTGACTTTC. Protein product: CASTASSAGANVLTF.

This clonotype has just one count. The chain links TRBV29-1 to TRBJ1-1; D possibly corresponds to TRBD1 (5 bases). The CDR3 runs 15 residues. Germline CDR1 and CDR2: SQVTM and ANQGSEA. Deletions cut 5 bases from V and 1 base from J, with 17 bases between. CDR3 region: CSVLSAGGENTEAFF. Written as DNA, the CDR3 is TGCAGCGTTTTATCAGCCGGGGGGGAGAACACTGAAGCTTTCTTT.

The V gene is TRBV20-1, the J gene TRBJ2-7; D ambiguous. There are 14 residues in the CDR3. Germline V gives CDR1 DFQATT, CDR2 SNEGSKA (reference sequence). Trimming took off 1 base at V and 3 bases at J, with 13 bases between the two ends. CDR3 in amino acids: CSARVGANLYEQYF. CDR3 in DNA: TGCAGTGCTAGAGTGGGCGCCAACCTCTACGAGCAGTACTTC.

In this sample, this clonotype turned up a few times. The V gene is TRBV18, the J gene TRBJ2-6; D is undetermined. Trimming stripped 6 bases from V and 0 bases from J, with 12 bases between. The CDR3 contains 16 residues. Germline loops: CDR1 KGHSH, CDR2 LQKENI. The CDR3 sequence is CASSPWVLSGANVLTF. CDR3 in DNA: TGTGCCAGCTCTCCTTGGGTTCTCTCTGGGGCCAACGTCCTGACTTTC.

The J gene is TRBJ2-3, the V gene TRBV2, with TRBD1 matching 9 bases. J gave up 9 bases and V 8 bases, and 9 bases lay outside the gene matches. The CDR3 sequence is 13 residues long. The germline V gene has CDR1 SNHLY and CDR2 FYNNEI. The CDR3 DNA follows: TGTGCCAGCCTCGACCAGACAGGGGGAACGCAGTATTTT. Residues: CASLDQTGGTQYF.

The chain links TRBV29-1 to TRBJ1-3, with D unclear. Trimming removed 7 bases from V and 4 bases from J, with 11 bases in between. The CDR3 length is 12 residues. Germline V gives CDR1 SQVTM, CDR2 ANQGSEA. CDR3 sequence reads: CSATYVGNTIYF. The CDR3 DNA reads as TGCAGCGCAACCTACGTCGGAAACACCATATATTTT.

The V call is TRBV5-4, the J call TRBJ2-5; D is ambiguous. V lost 0 bases and J 5 bases, leaving 11 bases between the germline ends. Germline CDR1 SGHNT, CDR2 YYREEE (reference sequence). The CDR3 has 14 residues. The CDR3 loop is CASSLDLGKETQYF. CDR3 coding DNA: TGTGCCAGCAGCTTGGATTTGGGGAAGGAGACCCAGTACTTC.

The genes are TRBV7-2 and TRBJ1-5; the match to TRBD1 covers 7 bases. This CDR3 is built from 15 residues. V shed 3 bases and J 3 bases; nucleotides not matched to a gene: 5. CDR1 is SGHTA and CDR2 is FQGNSA in the germline V gene. CDR3 coding DNA: TGTGCCAGCAGCTTCGTGACAGGGAACAATCAGCCCCAGCATTTT. It codes for CASSFVTGNNQPQHF.

Regarding this clonotype: At one boundary the junction diverges from the germline segment, which might be a read error. V usage is TRBV29-1 and J usage is TRBJ2-7, with a tentative D call TRBD1 (7 bases). Per germline, CDR1 SQVTM and CDR2 ANQGSEA. The CDR3 consists of 13 residues. The CDR3 protein is CSVETGEAYERYF. In DNA, the CDR3 is TGCAGCGTTGAAACAGGGGAGGCCTACGAGCGGTACTTC.

This chain links TRBV3-1 with TRBJ2-3; D might be TRBD1 or TRBD2, each matching 6 bases. The CDR3 runs to 16 residues. V shed 2 bases and J shed 14 bases, with 26 bases lying between them. Germline assignment: CDR1 LGHDT and CDR2 YNNKEL (reference sequence). CDR3 residues: CASSQPKGGIERYAYF. For the CDR3, the DNA is TGTGCCAGCAGCCAACCTAAGGGGGGAATAGAGAGATACGCGTATTTT.

The V and J genes are TRBV5-4 and TRBJ2-5; possible D gene TRBD1, 6 bases. V lost 0 bases and J lost 4, with 10 bases in between. There are 14 residues in the CDR3. Per germline, CDR1 SGHNT and CDR2 YYREEE (reference sequence). The CDR3 DNA reads TGTGCCAGCAGCTTGGCCCCCAGGGGAGAGACCCAGTACTTC. Amino acid sequence: CASSLAPRGETQYF.

The gene calls are TRBV20-1 and TRBJ2-7, with 9 bases aligning to TRBD1. This CDR3 is 11 amino acids long. Per the germline V gene, CDR1 is DFQATT and CDR2 is SNEGSKA (reference sequence). V lost 6 bases to trimming and J lost 6 bases; unmatched junction nucleotides: 3. The CDR3 DNA sequence: TGCAGTGCCGGGACAGGGCTCGAGCAGTACTTC. This encodes CSAGTGLEQYF.

This clonotype came up a few times. The V call is TRBV20-1, the J call TRBJ2-7, with a tentative D call TRBD2 (6 bases). The CDR3 is made up of 14 amino acids. Germline V lookup: CDR1 DFQATT, CDR2 SNEGSKA (reference sequence). V was clipped by 0 bases and J by 7 bases, with 16 bases between them. The CDR3 sequence: CSARDLGGEFEQYF. The DNA for the CDR3 is TGCAGTGCTAGAGATCTGGGGGGAGAGTTTGAGCAGTACTTC.

The chain recombines TRBV2 with TRBJ2-3; the D gene is possibly TRBD2 (6 bases). The ends were cut back, 4 bases at V and 14 bases at J, with 19 bases in the middle. This CDR3 has 13 amino acids. Germline CDR1 reads SNHLY; CDR2 reads FYNNEI. The CDR3 loop reads CASSVRGNRYAYF. The CDR3 DNA reads TGTGCCAGCAGTGTACGGGGGAACAGATACGCGTATTTT.

This clonotype was observed a handful of times. This chain joins TRBV3-1 and TRBJ1-1; D is uncertain. CDR3 size: 13 residues. Germline V gene lookup returns CDR1 LGHDT and CDR2 YNNKEL (reference sequence). V gave up 3 bases and J gave up 4 bases, with 9 bases separating them. Here the CDR3 reads CASSQSQLTEAFF. The CDR3 DNA reads TGTGCCAGCAGCCAGAGTCAACTCACTGAAGCTTTCTTT.

V usage is TRBV10-2 and J usage is TRBJ2-1; no clear D. CDR3 length equals 11 residues. The V end lost 5 bases, the J end lost 7 bases, and 6 bases lay between the germline ends. In germline, CDR1 is WSHSY, CDR2 SAAADI. In DNA, the CDR3 is TGCGCCAGCAGTTCCCCGAATGAGCAGTTCTTC. Residues: CASSSPNEQFF.

The sample holds a few counts of this clonotype. This chain uses TRBV29-1 with TRBJ2-3; no firm D call. V was cut by 4 bases and J by 6 bases, with 8 bases left in between. The germline gives CDR1 SQVTM, CDR2 ANQGSEA. This CDR3 contains 11 residues. CDR3 in amino acids: CSVGSLDTQYF. CDR3 DNA: TGCAGCGTTGGGTCCTTGGATACGCAGTATTTT.

CDR3 coding DNA: TGCAGTGCTTGTCCGGGGACATTTTTTAGCAATCAGCCCCAGCATTTT. Protein product: CSACPGTFFSNQPQHF. The V and J genes are TRBV20-1 and TRBJ1-5; TRBD1 might be the D (6 bases). V was shortened by 5 bases and J by 0 bases, with 17 bases between the two germline ends. There are 16 residues in the CDR3. The germline gives CDR1 DFQATT, CDR2 SNEGSKA (reference sequence).

This chain links TRBV5-1 with TRBJ1-1, with D hard to call. The length of the CDR3 is 16 residues. The germline V gene has CDR1 SGHRS and CDR2 YFSETQ. V lost 4 bases and J lost 1, with 17 bases in between. The CDR3 DNA follows: TGCGCCAGCAGCCCAGACCCCGGAGCGGCGAACACTGAAGCTTTCTTT. This sequence encodes CASSPDPGAANTEAFF.

V is TRBV25-1 and J is TRBJ1-6; D possibly corresponds to TRBD1 (5 bases). The CDR3 runs 16 residues. The germline gives CDR1 MGHDK, CDR2 SYGVNS. V lost 2 bases and J lost 7, with 15 bases in between. The CDR3 DNA sequence: TGTGCCAGCAGTGAAGGGACCGGGAACTACAATTCACCCCTCCACTTT. Translated: CASSEGTGNYNSPLHF.

The V call is TRBV3-1, the J call TRBJ2-1; D gene uncertain. The CDR3 totals 14 residues. The V end lost 1 base, the J end lost 6 bases, and 10 bases lay between the germline ends. From germline, CDR1 is LGHDT and CDR2 YNNKEL (reference sequence). In nucleotides, the CDR3 is TGTGCCAGCAGCCAAGCCCATACCCCCAATGAGCAGTTCTTC. Its protein product is CASSQAHTPNEQFF.